This entry lists 12 T cell receptor beta chains sequenced from one sample in a study of blood T cells in healthy people across ages. Through a sample-barcoded 5' primer and a J-beta primer mix, a second PCR was run for roughly 6 to 12 cycles. TCRdb independently ran MiXCR on the 5' RACE reads; one entry per CDR3 protein. The sample contains about 970,000 distinct CDR3 sequences, 51% of which appear only once. The material sequenced was blood. Every receptor here comes from a woman in her fifties or sixties in good health.

The chain couples TRBV6-5 to TRBJ2-4; D is possibly TRBD2 (5 bases). V was pared by 6 bases and J by 9 bases, with 12 bases between. Germline assignment: CDR1 MNHEY and CDR2 SVGAGI. There are 12 residues in the CDR3. CDR3 bases: TGTGCCAGCAGAACTAGATCGTTCATTCAGTACTTC. Amino acids: CASRTRSFIQYF.

This chain joins TRBV5-1 and TRBJ2-2; D is ambiguous. Germline V gene sequence: CDR1 SGHRS, CDR2 YFSETQ. The CDR3 runs 14 residues. The V end lost 4 bases, the J end lost 6 bases, and 13 bases lay between the germline ends. CDR3 DNA sequence: TGCGCCAGCAGCCATGATGGGTTGGCCGGGGAGCTGTTTTTT. Encoded protein: CASSHDGLAGELFF.

This clonotype is categorized as medium-sized. The chain combines TRBV7-9 with TRBJ2-1; maybe TRBD2 (6 bases). Trimming stripped 5 bases from V and 10 bases from J, with 12 bases between. The CDR3 loop spans 12 amino acids. CDR1 and CDR2 (germline): SEHNR, FQNEAQ (reference sequence). As DNA, the CDR3 is TGTGCCAGCAGCGACGGGGGACGCGAGCAGTTCTTC. Translating gives CASSDGGREQFF.

V is TRBV5-1 and J is TRBJ2-3; unclear D gene. Germline V gives CDR1 SGHRS, CDR2 YFSETQ. Trimming cost V 4 bases and J 2 bases, with 11 bases left between them. The CDR3 contains 14 residues. Here the CDR3 DNA reads TGCGCCAGCAGCCCTAGAATCGACACAGATACGCAGTATTTT. As protein: CASSPRIDTDTQYF.

V is TRBV28 and J is TRBJ2-5; the D gene is possibly TRBD1 (6 bases). Germline V lookup: CDR1 MDHEN, CDR2 SYDVKM. The CDR3 is 13 amino acids. The V gene lost 10 bases and the J gene lost 5 bases, with 17 bases spanning the gap. The CDR3 nucleotides read TGTGCCACCCACCGCACAGGGCCCGAGACCCAGTACTTC. It codes for CATHRTGPETQYF.

The V and J genes are TRBV5-1 and TRBJ1-2, with D perhaps matching TRBD1 (5 bases). CDR1 and CDR2 from the germline V gene are SGHRS and YFSETQ. This CDR3 contains 15 residues. V lost 2 bases and J 2 bases, leaving 13 bases between the germline ends. The CDR3, as DNA: TGCGCCAGCAGCTTTGGTGGAGGGGTCAACTATGGCTACACCTTC. Protein: CASSFGGGVNYGYTF.

The rearrangement joins TRBV12-3 or TRBV12-4 to TRBJ2-3, with D hard to call. The ends were cut back, 6 bases at V and 6 bases at J, with 16 bases in the middle. This CDR3 is built from 14 residues. CDR3: CASRRQPLLDTQYF. The DNA of the CDR3 is TGTGCCAGCAGGCGACAACCTCTCTTGGATACGCAGTATTTT.

The chain combines TRBV3-1 with TRBJ2-1; D is ambiguous. Germline values: CDR1 LGHDT, CDR2 YNNKEL (reference sequence). The length of the CDR3 is 14 residues. V lost 4 bases and J 6 bases, leaving 13 bases between the germline ends. In DNA, the CDR3 is TGTGCCAGCAGCCCTCGCCCCGAGGCCAATGAGCAGTTCTTC. Its protein is CASSPRPEANEQFF.

This rearrangement joins TRBV28 to TRBJ2-7; tentative D call: TRBD2 (5 bases). CDR3 length: 17 residues. V lost 2 bases and J lost 1, with 18 bases in between. Per the germline V gene, CDR1 is MDHEN and CDR2 is SYDVKM. CDR3 loop: CASSLDPRTSGSYEQYF. DNA for the CDR3: TGTGCCAGCAGTTTAGACCCGCGGACGAGCGGATCCTACGAGCAGTACTTC. The full variable domain, in which reference TRBV28 and TRBJ2-7 provide the parts outside the CDR3, is DVKVTQSSRYLVKRTGEKVFLECVQDMDHENMFWYRQDPGLGLRLIYFSYDVKMKEKGDIPEGYSVSREKKERFSLILESASTNQTSMYLCASSLDPRTSGSYEQYFGPGTRLTVT.

The chain is built from TRBV5-1 and TRBJ2-5, with a weak D call TRBD1 (5 bases). With the DNA end fitting TRBJ2-7 better, the J assignment may be wrong. Germline V gives CDR1 SGHRS, CDR2 YFSETQ. This CDR3 comprises 12 residues. The CDR3: CASSLIGVEQYF. The CDR3 DNA reads as TGCGCCAGCAGCTTGATAGGGGTCGAGCAGTACTTC.

V gene TRBV27 combines with J gene TRBJ2-1; no definite D call. V dropped 4 bases and J dropped 9 bases, with 10 bases sitting between them. Per the germline V gene, CDR1 is MNHEY and CDR2 is SMNVEV (reference sequence). The CDR3 covers 12 residues. The CDR3 DNA is TGTGCCAGCAGTTACCCGACGGGTGAGCAGTTCTTC. Translated: CASSYPTGEQFF.

The rearrangement joins TRBV20-1 to TRBJ1-2; TRBD1 agrees at 7 bases. This CDR3 has 13 residues. Germline V gives CDR1 DFQATT, CDR2 SNEGSKA (reference sequence). With V trimmed by 3 bases and J by 7 bases, 8 bases remained unmatched. For the CDR3, the DNA is TGCAGTGCTAGTCGACAGGGTCTAGGTGGCTACACCTTC. Translated: CSASRQGLGGYTF.